The source of this T cell receptor (beta chain) is a study of shared clonotypes between healthy human individuals. Regarding this clone: It differs at one base from a far larger clone, so likely a read error.

The V gene's germline CDR1 is SEHNR and CDR2 FQNEAQ (reference sequence). CDR3 length equals 13 residues. The data were produced by immunoSEQ multiplex PCR, yet TCRdb's version contains in-frame clones alone and is incomplete. This table holds about 500,000 clones, approximately 80% found once. The sequenced sample consisted of PBMCs. The V call is TRBV7-9, the J call TRBJ2-7; D not resolved. The sequence was obtained from a woman aged 40-49 years in good health. Some clones in this sample may be carry-over from other donors' samples. Here the CDR3 DNA reads TGTGCCGGCAGCTTAGATAGGGCCCACGAGCAGTACTTC. The encoded protein is CAGSLDRAHEQYF. Full variable domain (remainder filled in from reference TRBV7-9 and TRBJ2-7): DTGVSQNPRHKITKRGQNVTFRCDPISEHNRLYWYRQTLGQGPEFLTYFQNEAQLEKSRLLSDRFSAERPKGSFSTLEIQRTEQGDSAMYLCAGSLDRAHEQYFGPGTRLTVT.